These 18 T cell receptor beta chains were sequenced from one sample in a study of T cell responses to AZD1222 COVID-19 vaccine. Clones were sequenced by immunoSEQ multiplex PCR, and TCRdb holds only the in-frame ones, with some missing. The data show roughly 82,000 clones, 85% seen once. Sequences were derived from peripheral blood, sampled on day 0 of AZD1222 vaccination. The receptors stem from an adult in good health.

CDR3 in DNA: TGCGCCAGCAGCTTGGATGGGGGGGAAGAGACCCAGTACTTC. Protein sequence: CASSLDGGEETQYF. The chain uses TRBV5-1 and TRBJ2-5; TRBD2 matches at 7 bases. CDR1 SGHRS and CDR2 YFSETQ come from the germline V gene. CDR3 length equals 14 residues. V was pared by 0 bases and J by 3 bases, with 2 bases of the junction left unmatched.

The chain carries TRBV3-1 (or the pseudogene TRBV3-2) and TRBJ1-6; 8 nucleotides agree with TRBD1. The CDR3 covers 16 residues. With V trimmed by 4 bases and J by 0 bases, 2 bases remained unmatched. Per germline, CDR1 LGHDT and CDR2 YNNKEL (reference sequence). The CDR3 sequence: CASSRQGRSYNSPLHF. The CDR3 DNA follows: TGTGCCAGCAGCCGACAGGGGCGCTCCTATAATTCACCCCTCCACTTT.

This clone was counted once. CDR3 coding DNA: TGCGCCAGCAGCTTGGGGAGCAATGAGCAGTTCTTC. It is translated as CASSLGSNEQFF. This chain joins TRBV5-1 and TRBJ2-1; D remains unclear. V lost 0 bases to trimming and J lost 6 bases, with 4 bases between them. CDR1 and CDR2 (germline): SGHRS, YFSETQ. The CDR3 has 12 amino acids.

This chain uses TRBV15 with TRBJ1-4, with no clear D. Germline V gives CDR1 LNHNV, CDR2 YYDKDF (reference sequence). The CDR3 is 14 residues long. The V end was cut by 6 bases, the J end by 0 bases, with 8 bases between. The CDR3 reads CATSTSATNEKLFF. The DNA of the CDR3 is TGTGCCACCAGTACCTCCGCAACTAATGAAAAACTGTTTTTT.

V is TRBV4-3 and J is TRBJ1-6; D uncertain. Trimming removed 2 bases from V and 8 bases from J, with 10 bases in between. CDR1 is LGHNA and CDR2 is YSLEER in the germline V gene. CDR3 length: 14 amino acids. The CDR3 loop reads CASSQSLGYSPLHF. The CDR3, as DNA: TGCGCCAGCAGCCAATCATTGGGTTATTCACCCCTCCACTTT.

This clone has just one count. This chain links TRBV19 with TRBJ1-2; D is unclear. CDR1 and CDR2 from the germline V gene are LNHDA and SQIVND (reference sequence). There are 13 residues in the CDR3. Trimming took 5 bases from V and 0 from J, leaving 7 bases between them. The CDR3 bases are TGTGCCAGTAGTGTCGGGACTAACTATGGCTACACCTTC. Amino acid sequence: CASSVGTNYGYTF.

The chain recombines TRBV5-4 with TRBJ1-2, with D perhaps TRBD1 (5 bases). With 6 bases removed from V and 4 bases from J, the gap between germline ends came to 16 bases. Germline assignment: CDR1 SGHNT and CDR2 YYREEE (reference sequence). This CDR3 region has 14 residues. CDR3: CASTRDRGFYGYTF. The CDR3 DNA reads TGTGCCAGCACCAGAGACCGGGGGTTCTATGGCTACACCTTC.

The chain uses TRBV4-1 and TRBJ1-5; no firm D call. Germline-derived CDR1 and CDR2 are MGHRA and YSYEKL. The CDR3 runs to 16 residues. Deletions cut 1 base from V and 0 bases from J, with 10 bases between. For the CDR3, the DNA is TGCGCCAGCAGCCAAGTGTCCGGGTATAGCAATCAGCCCCAGCATTTT. The encoded protein is CASSQVSGYSNQPQHF.

V and J are TRBV6-2 or TRBV6-3 and TRBJ1-5, with D perhaps TRBD1 (5 bases). Trimming stripped 5 bases from V and 2 bases from J, with 10 bases between. This CDR3 region has 14 residues. Germline CDR1 MNHEY, CDR2 SVGEGT. The CDR3 spells CASSGHTGNQPQHF. As DNA, the CDR3 is TGTGCCAGCAGTGGACATACGGGCAATCAGCCCCAGCATTTT.

This clone turned up a few times. The chain carries TRBV6-6 and TRBJ1-3; D call uncertain. The CDR3 runs 13 residues. The germline V gene has CDR1 MNHNY and CDR2 SVGAGI (reference sequence). The ends were cut back, 4 bases at V and 7 bases at J, with 11 bases in the middle. CDR3 nucleotides: TGTGCCAGCAGTTCCGGACGAGGGAACACCATATATTTT. It codes for CASSSGRGNTIYF.

There are a few counts of this clone. The chain combines TRBV29-1 with TRBJ1-2, with D possibly matching TRBD1 (6 bases). Trimming shortened V by 0 bases and J by 5 bases, and 13 bases separated the two germline ends. CDR1 is SQVTM and CDR2 is ANQGSEA in the germline V gene. The CDR3 spans 14 residues. This CDR3 is CSVEDLGAWYGYTF. CDR3 DNA: TGCAGCGTTGAAGACCTGGGGGCTTGGTATGGCTACACCTTC.

This clone occurred a few times. J is TRBJ2-7 and V is TRBV7-9; unclear D gene. With 2 bases removed from V and 4 bases from J, the gap between germline ends came to 3 bases. The CDR3 runs to 11 residues. Per germline, CDR1 SEHNR and CDR2 FQNEAQ (reference sequence). Here the CDR3 reads CASSLMYEQYF. The DNA of the CDR3 is TGTGCCAGCAGCTTAATGTACGAGCAGTACTTC. Variable domain in full (rest from reference TRBV7-9 and TRBJ2-7): DTGVSQNPRHKITKRGQNVTFRCDPISEHNRLYWYRQTLGQGPEFLTYFQNEAQLEKSRLLSDRFSAERPKGSFSTLEIQRTEQGDSAMYLCASSLMYEQYFGPGTRLTVT.

This clone was detected only a few times. The chain carries TRBV27 and TRBJ2-7; TRBD1 aligns across 8 bases. Germline CDR1 is MNHEY and CDR2 is SMNVEV (reference sequence). After removal of 3 bases from V and 2 bases from J, the junction contained 3 bases not matched to a gene. The CDR3 has 14 residues. The CDR3 here is CASSFTQGAYEQYF. The CDR3, as DNA: TGTGCCAGCAGTTTTACACAGGGGGCCTACGAGCAGTACTTC.

The chain recombines TRBV7-3 with TRBJ1-2; D is uncertain. Trimming removed 0 bases from V and 7 bases from J, with 9 bases in between. The CDR3 loop spans 13 amino acids. In germline, CDR1 is SGHTA, CDR2 FQGTGA. The CDR3 reads CASSLTREGGYTF. The CDR3 nucleotides read TGTGCCAGCAGCTTAACCCGGGAGGGTGGCTACACCTTC.

The chain combines TRBV5-1 with TRBJ2-3; maybe TRBD2 (5 bases). CDR3 length: 13 residues. Germline CDR1 SGHRS, CDR2 YFSETQ. Trimming stripped 0 bases from V and 15 bases from J, with 17 bases between. The chain's CDR3 is CASSLERDFTLYF. In nucleotides, the CDR3 is TGCGCCAGCAGCTTGGAACGGGATTTTACCCTTTATTTT.

This chain connects TRBV19 to TRBJ1-2; 9 bases fit TRBD1. Germline assignment: CDR1 LNHDA and CDR2 SQIVND (reference sequence). This CDR3 region has 14 residues. Germline trimming cut 7 bases from V and 5 bases from J; bases unmatched to any gene: 8. Here the CDR3 DNA reads TGTGCCAGTACTACGGGACAGGGAGGTTATGGCTACACCTTC. Encoded protein: CASTTGQGGYGYTF.

The chain joins TRBV11-2 to TRBJ1-5; 8 bases line up with TRBD1. Losses at the gene ends were 1 base for V and 4 bases for J; bases not matched to a gene: 3. The CDR3 is 15 amino acids. CDR1 and CDR2 from the germline V gene are SGHAT and FQNNGV. In DNA, the CDR3 is TGTGCCAGCAGCTTAGGGACAGGGCCTAATCAGCCCCAGCATTTT. Translation gives CASSLGTGPNQPQHF.

The V and J genes are TRBV5-6 and TRBJ1-1, with 10 bases lining up with TRBD1. V lost 4 bases and J lost 1; bases outside the gene matches: 13. Per the germline V gene, CDR1 is SGHDT and CDR2 is YYEEEE. CDR3 length: 18 residues. The CDR3 DNA follows: TGTGCCAGCAGCAAATCCCGGGGACAGGGGAGAAGGAACACTGAAGCTTTCTTT. This gives the protein CASSKSRGQGRRNTEAFF.